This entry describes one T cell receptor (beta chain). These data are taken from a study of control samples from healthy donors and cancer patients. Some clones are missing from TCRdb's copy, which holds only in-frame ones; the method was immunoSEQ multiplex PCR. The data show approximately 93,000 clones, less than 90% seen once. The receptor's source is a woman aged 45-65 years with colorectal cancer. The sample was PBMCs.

In DNA, the CDR3 is TGTGCCATCAGTGGAACCCAAGGAGAAAAACTGTTTTTT. Amino acid sequence: CAISGTQGEKLFF. The chain has TRBV10-3 and TRBJ1-4; no firm D call. The germline V and J ends were trimmed by 4 bases and 8 bases, with 11 bases remaining between them. The CDR3 length is 13 residues. The V gene's germline CDR1 is ENHRY and CDR2 SYGVKD.